The 16 T cell receptor beta chains below were found in one sample sequenced in a study of PD-1 blockade in classical Hodgkin lymphoma. Clones were read by immunoSEQ multiplex PCR, and TCRdb kept only the in-frame ones, dropping some. The table records 16,000 or so clones, 85% of them present only once. All the patients suffered relapse after autologous stem cell transplantation, and brentuximab vedotin exposure differed. Magnetic negative selection was used to purify CD4+ T cells from PBMCs that had been thawed. Sample: CD4+ T cells from blood, taken at baseline. These receptors were taken from a human donor with classical Hodgkin lymphoma.

The rearrangement links TRBV11-2 to TRBJ2-7; TRBD2 agrees at 13 bases. Germline V lookup: CDR1 SGHAT, CDR2 FQNNGV. After removal of 1 base from V and 6 bases from J, the junction contained 3 bases not matched to a gene. CDR3 length equals 15 residues. CDR3 residues: CASSLVGTSGIEQYF. CDR3 sequence (DNA): TGTGCCAGCAGCTTAGTTGGGACTAGCGGGATCGAGCAGTACTTC.

In this sample, this clone turned up once. The chain combines TRBV7-2 with TRBJ2-7; a possible D gene is TRBD2 (6 bases). Trimming stripped 0 bases from V and 6 bases from J, with 15 bases between. Per the germline V gene, CDR1 is SGHTA and CDR2 is FQGNSA. The CDR3 is 15 residues long. DNA for the CDR3: TGTGCCAGCAGCTTAGCTCGGCGGGGCCCCCTCGAGCAGTACTTC. Translation: CASSLARRGPLEQYF.

The CDR3 is CASSLDRGVRYEQYF. The CDR3 bases are TGTGCCAGCAGTTTAGACAGGGGAGTCCGTTACGAGCAGTACTTC. The chain carries TRBV28 and TRBJ2-7; 8 bases agree with TRBD1. From germline, CDR1 is MDHEN and CDR2 SYDVKM. Unmatched junction bases numbered 7, after V lost 2 bases and J lost 4 bases. The CDR3 loop spans 15 amino acids.

This sequence joins TRBV21-1 and TRBJ1-5. TRBV21-1 corresponds to a pseudogene. The length of the CDR3 is 15 residues. CDR3 sequence: CASSRRTLSNQPQHF. The CDR3 DNA reads TGTGCCAGCAGCAGGAGGACCCTTAGCAATCAGCCCCAGCATTTT.

The chain carries TRBV10-3 and TRBJ2-1; D is possibly TRBD2 (6 bases). This CDR3 contains 15 residues. Per germline, CDR1 ENHRY and CDR2 SYGVKD. The V end was cut by 4 bases, the J end by 4 bases, with 14 bases between. CDR3 sequence: CAISGNSGYYNEQFF. The CDR3 DNA follows: TGTGCCATCAGTGGTAATAGCGGCTATTACAATGAGCAGTTCTTC.

J is TRBJ2-3 and V is TRBV5-1, with 7 positions matching TRBD2. Per germline, CDR1 SGHRS and CDR2 YFSETQ. This CDR3 spans 16 amino acids. J was trimmed by 0 bases and V by 2 bases; bases with no gene match: 6. CDR3 amino acids: CASSLGLVSSTDTQYF. As DNA, the CDR3 is TGCGCCAGCAGCTTAGGACTAGTGAGTAGCACAGATACGCAGTATTTT.

The rearrangement links TRBV6-1 to TRBJ1-3; D unresolved. Germline CDR1 is MNHNS and CDR2 is SASEGT. This CDR3 is built from 14 residues. V shed 5 bases and J shed 0 bases, with 8 bases lying between them. The CDR3: CASSRQPSGNTIYF. CDR3 nucleotide sequence: TGTGCCAGCAGTAGACAACCCTCTGGAAACACCATATATTTT.

This clone was counted between two and nine times. The chain combines TRBV19 with TRBJ1-1; weak D call: TRBD1 (6 bases). Germline-derived CDR1 and CDR2 are LNHDA and SQIVND (reference sequence). The CDR3 contains 13 residues. The ends were cut back, 6 bases at V and 4 bases at J, with 12 bases in the middle. CDR3 coding DNA: TGTGCCAGTAGCTCACAGGGAGGCACTGAAGCTTTCTTT. It specifies CASSSQGGTEAFF.

The J gene is TRBJ1-6, the V gene TRBV11-1; 7 nucleotides align to TRBD1. Germline CDR1 and CDR2: SGHAT and FQDESV (reference sequence). The ends lost 5 bases at V and 4 bases at J; junction bases unmatched: 5. The CDR3 is 15 residues long. The chain's CDR3 is CASSARDSYNSPLHF. In nucleotides, the CDR3 is TGTGCCAGCAGCGCAAGGGACAGTTATAATTCACCCCTCCACTTT.

The CDR3 coding sequence is TGTGCCAGCAGCCCCGACAGACTCACAGATACGCAGTATTTT. Translation gives CASSPDRLTDTQYF. This sequence joins TRBV7-3 and TRBJ2-3, with D possibly matching TRBD1 (5 bases). The CDR3 sequence is 14 residues long. V was trimmed by 5 bases and J by 2 bases, leaving 11 bases between them. The germline CDR1 and CDR2 sequences are SGHTA and FQGTGA.

The chain joins TRBV5-1 to TRBJ2-3, with D uncertain. Germline V lookup: CDR1 SGHRS, CDR2 YFSETQ. Trimming removed 4 bases from V and 4 bases from J, with 16 bases in between. The CDR3 covers 15 residues. CDR3 sequence reads: CASSLWVTLADTQYF. The CDR3 coding sequence is TGCGCCAGCAGCCTGTGGGTCACCTTAGCAGATACGCAGTATTTT.

In DNA form, the CDR3 reads TGTGCCAGCAGTACACAAGGGGGCGGAACTGAAGCTTTCTTT. This translates into CASSTQGGGTEAFF. This chain links TRBV6-1 with TRBJ1-1; 7 bases are a match to TRBD1. This CDR3 contains 14 residues. V was pared by 5 bases and J by 5 bases, with 8 bases of the junction left unmatched. Germline assignment: CDR1 MNHNS and CDR2 SASEGT.

The V call is TRBV28, the J call TRBJ1-1; the D is unclear. The CDR3 is 11 amino acids. Trimming pared 2 bases from V and 5 bases from J, leaving 3 bases between. Germline assignment: CDR1 MDHEN and CDR2 SYDVKM. The DNA of the CDR3 is TGTGCCAGCAGTTTAAGGACTGAAGCTTTCTTT. Translated, it gives CASSLRTEAFF.

This clone turned up a few times. This chain connects TRBV7-9 to TRBJ2-7; 7 nucleotides match TRBD2. Germline CDR1 reads SEHNR; CDR2 reads FQNEAQ (reference sequence). With 3 bases clipped from V and 7 bases from J, the junction kept 3 bases outside the gene matches. This CDR3 contains 12 residues. CDR3 sequence: CASSLAGVEQYF. The CDR3 nucleotides read TGTGCCAGCAGCTTGGCGGGAGTAGAGCAGTACTTC.

The V call is TRBV30, the J call TRBJ2-4; 8 bases are a match to TRBD1. CDR1 and CDR2 from the germline V gene are GTSNPN and SVGIG (reference sequence). The CDR3 is made up of 15 amino acids. Germline trimming cut 5 bases from V and 8 bases from J; bases unmatched to any gene: 14. CDR3 nucleotides: TGTGCCTGGGCGCTCTGGACAGGGAATCGAGACATTCAGTACTTC. Its translation is CAWALWTGNRDIQYF.

The table lists this clone with a count of one. The chain recombines TRBV6-1 with TRBJ2-2; TRBD1 matches at 7 bases. The CDR3 covers 15 residues. The germline CDR1 and CDR2 sequences are MNHNS and SASEGT. J lost 0 bases, V lost 6 bases, and 4 bases had no gene match. CDR3 loop: CASRGQFANTGELFF. CDR3 sequence (DNA): TGTGCCAGCAGGGGACAGTTCGCGAACACCGGGGAGCTGTTTTTT.